Listed below are T cell receptor beta chains from one sample, sequenced in a study of blood T cell repertoires in COVID-19. Method: immunoSEQ multiplex PCR; TCRdb's copy keeps in-frame clones and lacks some. The sample includes around 140,000 clones, 75% to 90% of them seen just once. What was sequenced was peripheral blood. These receptors all come from a man in his sixties with active or convalescent COVID-19. CDR3s include the opening cysteine and the closing phenylalanine or tryptophan. D genes are given only for firm matches. Size tells how often a clone was seen (once, few, many) or the class of an expanded clone, and some rows leave it out.

16	TRBJ1-3	TRBV18	once	TRBD1	CASSTRQGDSGNTIYF	TGTGCCAGCTCAACTCGACAGGGGGACTCTGGAAACACCATATATTTT
12	TRBJ2-3	TRBV2	NA	NA	CASVGGADTQYF	TGTGCCAGCGTGGGGGGAGCAGATACGCAGTATTTT
14	TRBJ2-7	TRBV6-5	NA	TRBD1	CASRGTGRTNEQYF	TGTGCCAGTAGGGGGACAGGGAGAACTAACGAGCAGTACTTC
17	TRBJ2-7	TRBV5-3	NA	TRBD1	CARSLPYRDRAPYEQYF	TGTGCCAGAAGCCTCCCTTACCGGGACAGGGCCCCCTACGAGCAGTACTTC
15	TRBJ1-3	TRBV2	NA	TRBD1	CASRGTGKSGNTIYF	TGTGCCAGCAGGGGGACAGGGAAGTCTGGAAACACCATATATTTT
13	TRBJ1-1	TRBV28	NA	TRBD1	CASSGQENTEAFF	TGTGCCAGCAGTGGACAGGAGAACACTGAAGCTTTCTTT
15	TRBJ1-1	TRBV6-1	NA	NA	CASSDPYGGRTEAFF	TGTGCCAGCAGTGATCCTTACGGCGGCCGCACTGAAGCTTTCTTT
14	TRBJ1-5	TRBV28	NA	NA	CASCLGNSNQPQHF	TGTGCCAGCTGTCTAGGTAATAGCAATCAGCCCCAGCATTTT
14	TRBJ1-2	TRBV5-4	NA	NA	CASSLDRVIYGYTF	TGTGCCAGCAGCTTGGACAGGGTCATCTATGGCTACACCTTC
15	TRBJ1-6	TRBV9	NA	TRBD1	CASSVVGQVNSPLHF	TGTGCCAGCAGCGTAGTGGGACAGGTCAATTCACCCCTCCACTTT
16	TRBJ2-5	TRBV10-3	NA	TRBD2	CAIPLAVGRVWETQYF	TGTGCCATCCCTCTAGCGGTGGGGCGGGTTTGGGAGACCCAGTACTTC
14	TRBJ2-2	TRBV29-1	NA	NA	CSVATGTQTGELFF	TGCAGCGTTGCAACCGGGACTCAGACCGGGGAGCTGTTTTTT
18	TRBJ1-1	TRBV27	once	NA	CASSSPLRGGARDTEAFF	TGTGCCAGCAGTTCCCCATTGCGCGGGGGCGCGAGGGACACTGAAGCTTTCTTT
13	TRBJ1-1	TRBV5-1	NA	NA	CASSWAPDTEAFF	TGCGCCAGCAGCTGGGCCCCGGACACTGAAGCTTTCTTT
13	TRBJ2-7	TRBV12-3/TRBV12-4	NA	NA	CASSFQGPHEQYF	TGTGCCAGCAGCTTCCAGGGGCCCCACGAGCAGTACTTC
15	TRBJ2-2	TRBV7-9	NA	NA	CASSPSASTGGELFF	TGTGCCAGCAGCCCCTCTGCTAGCACGGGGGGGGAGCTGTTTTTT
13	TRBJ2-7	TRBV27	NA	NA	CASSFSPTYEQYF	TGTGCCAGCAGTTTTTCCCCAACCTACGAGCAGTACTTC
22	TRBJ1-5	TRBV6-4	NA	NA	CASSDSLGLAGAGYNSNQPQHF	TGTGCCAGCAGTGACTCCCTGGGGTTGGCGGGCGCGGGCTATAATAGCAATCAGCCCCAGCATTTT
15	TRBJ2-3	TRBV5-5	NA	TRBD1	CASSFRGQGADTQYF	TGTGCCAGCAGCTTTAGGGGACAGGGGGCAGATACGCAGTATTTT
13	TRBJ2-5	TRBV28	few	NA	CASRLLQGETQYF	TGTGCCAGCAGACTCCTTCAGGGGGAGACCCAGTACTTC
13	TRBJ1-2	TRBV5-4	NA	NA	CASSLGQGNGYTF	TGTGCCAGCAGCTTAGGTCAGGGAAATGGCTACACCTTC
15	TRBJ2-2	TRBV5-5	NA	NA	CASSLGTVNTGELFF	TGTGCCAGCAGCTTGGGTACGGTGAACACCGGGGAGCTGTTTTTT
14	TRBJ2-3	TRBV7-9	NA	NA	CASSLDAGLETQYF	TGTGCCAGCAGCTTAGACGCGGGTTTGGAGACGCAGTATTTT
14	TRBJ2-1	TRBV25-1	NA	NA	CASSDPDSLNEQFF	TGTGCCAGCAGTGACCCGGACAGTCTCAATGAGCAGTTCTTC
14	TRBJ2-7	TRBV6-6	many	TRBD1	CASRFGQGGYEQYF	TGTGCCAGCAGATTCGGACAGGGAGGTTACGAGCAGTACTTC
14	TRBJ2-7	TRBV7-9	NA	NA	CASSLGSGFDEQYF	TGTGCCAGCAGCTTAGGAAGTGGCTTTGACGAGCAGTACTTC
16	TRBJ2-3	TRBV3-1/TRBV3-2	NA	TRBD2	CASSLSLAGGADTQYF	TGTGCCAGCAGCCTTTCACTAGCGGGGGGTGCAGATACGCAGTATTTT